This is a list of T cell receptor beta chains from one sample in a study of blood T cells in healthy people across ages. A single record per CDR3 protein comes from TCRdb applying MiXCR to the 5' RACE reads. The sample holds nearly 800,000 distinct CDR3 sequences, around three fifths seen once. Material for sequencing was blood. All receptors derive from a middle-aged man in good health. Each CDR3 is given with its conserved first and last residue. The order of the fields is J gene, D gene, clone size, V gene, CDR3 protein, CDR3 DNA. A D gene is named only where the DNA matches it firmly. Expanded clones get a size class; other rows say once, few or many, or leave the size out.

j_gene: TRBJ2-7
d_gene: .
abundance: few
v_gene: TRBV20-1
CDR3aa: CSAPASGSYEQYF
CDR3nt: TGCAGTGCCCCAGCCTCGGGATCCTACGAGCAGTACTTC

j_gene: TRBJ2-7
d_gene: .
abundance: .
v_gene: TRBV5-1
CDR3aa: CASSLDTGEYNEQYF
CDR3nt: TGCGCCAGCAGCTTGGATACAGGAGAATACAATGAGCAGTACTTC

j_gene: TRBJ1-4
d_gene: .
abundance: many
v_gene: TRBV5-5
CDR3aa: CASSPVVGPTNEKLFF
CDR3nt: TGTGCCAGCAGCCCGGTCGTTGGGCCAACTAATGAAAAACTGTTTTTT

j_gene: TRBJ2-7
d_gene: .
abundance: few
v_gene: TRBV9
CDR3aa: CASSVVSGEQYF
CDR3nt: TGTGCCAGCAGCGTAGTCTCGGGCGAGCAGTACTTC

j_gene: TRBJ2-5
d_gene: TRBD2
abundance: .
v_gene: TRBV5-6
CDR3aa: CASRIELAVIETQYF
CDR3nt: TGTGCCAGCAGGATCGAACTAGCGGTGATAGAGACCCAGTACTTC

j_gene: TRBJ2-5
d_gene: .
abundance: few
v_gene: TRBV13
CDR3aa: CASGQVQETQYF
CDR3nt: TGTGCCAGCGGCCAGGTCCAAGAGACCCAGTACTTC

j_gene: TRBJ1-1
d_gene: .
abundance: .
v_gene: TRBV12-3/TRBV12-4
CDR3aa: CASSLVAGSTEAFF
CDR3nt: TGTGCCAGCAGTTTGGTGGCGGGGAGCACTGAAGCTTTCTTT

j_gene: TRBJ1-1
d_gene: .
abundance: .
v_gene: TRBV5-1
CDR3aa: CASSSEDRGARAETFF
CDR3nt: TGCGCCAGCAGCTCAGAGGACCGGGGGGCGAGGGCTGAAACTTTCTTT

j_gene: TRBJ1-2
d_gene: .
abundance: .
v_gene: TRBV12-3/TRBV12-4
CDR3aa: CTSSSLEGGGYGYTF
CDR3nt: TGTACCAGCAGTTCCCTCGAGGGGGGAGGGTATGGCTACACCTTC

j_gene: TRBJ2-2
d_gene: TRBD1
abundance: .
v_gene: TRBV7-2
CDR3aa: CASRTTGLAGELFF
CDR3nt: TGTGCCAGCAGAACGACAGGGTTAGCCGGGGAGCTGTTTTTT

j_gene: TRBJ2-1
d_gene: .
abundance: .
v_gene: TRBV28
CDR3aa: CASSFPGRSYNEQFF
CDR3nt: TGTGCCAGCAGTTTCCCAGGAAGATCCTACAATGAGCAGTTCTTC

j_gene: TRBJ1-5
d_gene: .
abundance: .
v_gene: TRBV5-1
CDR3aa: CASSLEGRNSGPQHF
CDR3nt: TGCGCCAGCAGCTTAGAGGGACGGAATTCAGGACCCCAGCATTTT

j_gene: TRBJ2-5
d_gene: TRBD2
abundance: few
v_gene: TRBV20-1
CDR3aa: CSAKNSGSMETQYF
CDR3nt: TGCAGTGCTAAAAATAGCGGGAGCATGGAGACCCAGTACTTC

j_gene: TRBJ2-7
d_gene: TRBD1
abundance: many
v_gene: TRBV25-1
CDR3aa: CASSSYSGTGYEQYF
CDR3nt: TGTGCCAGCAGCTCTTATTCCGGGACAGGGTACGAGCAGTACTTC

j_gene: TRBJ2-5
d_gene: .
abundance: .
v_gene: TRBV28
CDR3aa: CASSLGRKWETQYF
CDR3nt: TGTGCCAGCAGTTTGGGCAGGAAGTGGGAGACCCAGTACTTC

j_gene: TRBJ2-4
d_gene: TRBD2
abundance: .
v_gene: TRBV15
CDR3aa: CATSRRAGGGHQYF
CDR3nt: TGTGCCACCAGCAGAAGGGCGGGAGGGGGGCACCAGTACTTC

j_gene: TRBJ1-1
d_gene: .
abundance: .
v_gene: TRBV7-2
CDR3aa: CASSLEGRLNTEAFF
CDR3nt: TGTGCCAGCAGCTTAGAGGGCAGATTGAACACTGAAGCTTTCTTT

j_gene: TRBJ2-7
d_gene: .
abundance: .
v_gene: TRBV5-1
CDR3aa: CASSPEGGFTQEQYF
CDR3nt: TGCGCCAGCAGCCCCGAGGGGGGATTTACTCAGGAGCAGTACTTC

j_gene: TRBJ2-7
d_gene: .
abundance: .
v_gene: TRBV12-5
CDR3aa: CASGLEQGIAEQYF
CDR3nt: TGTGCTAGTGGTTTGGAACAGGGAATCGCCGAGCAGTACTTC

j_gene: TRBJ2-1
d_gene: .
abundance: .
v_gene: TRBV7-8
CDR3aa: CASSSAGQMSNEQFF
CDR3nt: TGTGCCAGCAGCTCCGCGGGACAGATGAGCAATGAGCAGTTCTTC

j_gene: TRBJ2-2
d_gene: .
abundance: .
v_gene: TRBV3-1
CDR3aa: CASSQKNGELFF
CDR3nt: TGTGCCAGCAGCCAGAAAAACGGGGAGCTGTTTTTT

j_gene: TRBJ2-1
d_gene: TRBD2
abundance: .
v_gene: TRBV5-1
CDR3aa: CASSLVAGGEQFF
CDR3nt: TGCGCCAGCAGCTTGGTAGCGGGGGGCGAGCAGTTCTTC

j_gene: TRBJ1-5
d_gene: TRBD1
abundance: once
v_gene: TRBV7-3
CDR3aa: CASSFLGQGAGGNQPQHF
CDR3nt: TGTGCCAGCAGCTTCCTCGGACAGGGGGCGGGGGGCAATCAGCCCCAGCATTTT

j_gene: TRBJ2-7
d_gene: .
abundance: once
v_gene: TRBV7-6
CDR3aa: CASSLVWEYEQYF
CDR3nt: TGTGCCAGCAGCTTAGTTTGGGAATACGAGCAGTACTTC

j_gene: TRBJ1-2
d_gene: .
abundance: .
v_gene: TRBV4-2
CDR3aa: CASSQGTVDSLYGYTF
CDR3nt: TGTGCCAGCAGCCAAGGGACGGTAGACAGTCTCTATGGCTACACCTTC

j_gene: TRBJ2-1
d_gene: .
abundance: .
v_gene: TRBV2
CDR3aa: CASSAGETYNEQFF
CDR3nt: TGTGCCAGCAGTGCGGGGGAAACCTACAATGAGCAGTTCTTC

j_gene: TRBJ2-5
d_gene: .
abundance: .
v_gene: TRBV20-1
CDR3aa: CSARASEQYF
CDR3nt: TGCAGTGCTAGAGCTTCGGAGCAGTACTTC

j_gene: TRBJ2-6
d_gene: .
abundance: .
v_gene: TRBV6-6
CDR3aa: CASSAQTDGRANVLTF
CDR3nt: TGTGCCAGCAGTGCACAAACTGACGGGAGGGCCAACGTCCTGACTTTC

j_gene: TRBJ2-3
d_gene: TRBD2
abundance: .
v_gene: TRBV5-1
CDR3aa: CASINTGGGQRTNTQYF
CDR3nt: TGCGCCAGCATTAATACCGGGGGGGGACAAAGGACGAATACGCAGTATTTT

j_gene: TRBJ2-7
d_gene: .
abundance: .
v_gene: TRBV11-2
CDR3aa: CASQGVGYSYEQYF
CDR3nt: TGTGCCAGCCAAGGGGTAGGATACTCCTACGAGCAGTACTTC

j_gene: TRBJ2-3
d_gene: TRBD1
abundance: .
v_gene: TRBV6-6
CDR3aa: CASRTTGQLGTDTQYF
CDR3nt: TGTGCCAGCAGAACTACGGGACAGTTGGGGACAGATACGCAGTATTTT

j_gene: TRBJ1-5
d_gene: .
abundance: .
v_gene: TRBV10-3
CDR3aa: CATQEGLGESQPQHF
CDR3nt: TGTGCCACCCAGGAAGGGTTGGGCGAAAGTCAGCCCCAGCATTTT

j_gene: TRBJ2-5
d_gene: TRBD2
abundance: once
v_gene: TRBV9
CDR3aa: CTSSGGAETQYF
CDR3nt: TGTACCAGCAGCGGGGGGGCAGAGACCCAGTACTTC

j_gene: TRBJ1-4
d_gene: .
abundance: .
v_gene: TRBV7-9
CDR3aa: CASSLAGDNEKLFF
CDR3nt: TGTGCCAGCAGCTTAGCGGGAGATAATGAAAAACTGTTTTTT

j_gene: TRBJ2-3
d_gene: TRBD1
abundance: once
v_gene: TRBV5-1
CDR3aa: CASSLAGTGATDTQYF
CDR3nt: TGCGCCAGCAGCTTGGCAGGGACAGGGGCCACAGATACGCAGTATTTT

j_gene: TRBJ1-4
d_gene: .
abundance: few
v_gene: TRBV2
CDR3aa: CASSEGQSTNEKLFF
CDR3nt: TGTGCCAGCAGTGAAGGCCAATCAACTAATGAAAAACTGTTTTTT

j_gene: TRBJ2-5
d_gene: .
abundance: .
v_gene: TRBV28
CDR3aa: CASRHLQGAETQYF
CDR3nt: TGTGCCAGCCGCCACCTGCAGGGCGCGGAGACCCAGTACTTC

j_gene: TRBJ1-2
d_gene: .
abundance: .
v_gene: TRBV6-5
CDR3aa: CASSYFDWGYGYTF
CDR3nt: TGTGCCAGCAGTTACTTCGATTGGGGCTATGGCTACACCTTC

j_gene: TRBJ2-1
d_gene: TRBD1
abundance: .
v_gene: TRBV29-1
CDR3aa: CSARDRGPGEQFF
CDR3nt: TGCAGCGCCAGGGACAGGGGGCCGGGTGAGCAGTTCTTC

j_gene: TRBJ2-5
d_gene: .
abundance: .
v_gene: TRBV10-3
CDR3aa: CAISESPGVGETQYF
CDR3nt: TGTGCCATCAGTGAGTCGCCAGGGGTCGGGGAGACCCAGTACTTC

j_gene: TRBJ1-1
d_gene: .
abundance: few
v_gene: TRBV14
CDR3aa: CASGTDNTEAFF
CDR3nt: TGTGCCAGCGGTACAGATAACACTGAAGCTTTCTTT

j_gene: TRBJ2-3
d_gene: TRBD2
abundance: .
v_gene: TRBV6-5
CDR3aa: CATSGGEHTDTQYF
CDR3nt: TGTGCCACCTCGGGGGGGGAGCACACAGATACGCAGTATTTT

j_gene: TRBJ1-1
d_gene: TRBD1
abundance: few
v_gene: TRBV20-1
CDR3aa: CSARRGTGRNTEAFF
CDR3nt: TGCAGTGCTAGAAGAGGGACAGGGAGGAACACTGAAGCTTTCTTT

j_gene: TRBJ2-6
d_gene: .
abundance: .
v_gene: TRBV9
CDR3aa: CASSPMSSGANVLTF
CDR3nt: TGTGCCAGCAGCCCGATGAGCTCTGGGGCCAACGTCCTGACTTTC

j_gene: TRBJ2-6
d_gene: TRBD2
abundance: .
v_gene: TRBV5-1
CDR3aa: CASSLAGAGPGANVLTF
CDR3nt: TGCGCCAGCAGCTTAGCGGGAGCGGGTCCTGGGGCCAACGTCCTGACTTTC